This T cell receptor beta chain was sequenced in a study of PD-1 blockade in classical Hodgkin lymphoma (dated by TCRdb to 2020 to 2022). Study-level background: Nivolumab dosing was 3 mg/kg intravenously every 2 weeks, continuing until either disease progression or unacceptable toxicity. The study used TCR beta sequencing and CyTOF to define a peripheral blood immune signature of response to PD-1 blockade in classical Hodgkin lymphoma. What the research found in general, with its limitations: Among trial patients, those achieving complete response had baseline diversity similar to that of newly diagnosed patients, while diversity was significantly lower in partial responders and progressors. Baseline TCR diversity was reported as lower in newly diagnosed patients than in healthy donors, and lower still in relapsed/refractory patients. CD4+ but not CD8+ TCR diversity rose significantly by C4D1 (p=0.0027 vs p=0.16), most apparent in complete responders (p=0.02). The study covered only a single clinical trial cohort, and the causes of the repertoire differences, possibly disease activity or prior therapy, were still not defined. Patients starting nivolumab less than 1 year after ASCT had lower diversity and were excluded from later analyses to avoid confounding by immune reconstitution.

With regard to this clone: The antigen it binds to is not known. No much larger clone is present one base from it, and per-base qualities are unavailable.

The time point label here, explained by the study, means: cycle 1 day 1 (C1D1), immediately before nivolumab initiation. Every trial patient had relapsed after autologous stem cell transplantation, and cohorts A, B and C differed in prior brentuximab vedotin exposure. The trial cohort included 56 patients with relapsed/refractory classical Hodgkin lymphoma, and each patient had a best overall response of complete response, partial response or progressive disease. Trial patients were treated with single-agent nivolumab in the multi-cohort phase II CheckMate 205 trial. An independent review committee assessed best overall response by applying the 2007 International Working Group response criteria. Trial PBMCs were collected just before the start of nivolumab (C1D1) and during therapy at cycle 2 day 1 and cycle 4 day 1. After peripheral blood was drawn into 8 mL Vacutainer Cell Preparation Tubes, PBMCs were isolated by centrifugation and then cryopreserved.

Genomic DNA was isolated using the Qiagen DNeasy kit from unsorted PBMCs as well as from negatively selected CD4+ and CD8+ fractions. TCR beta CDR3 regions were subjected to amplification by immunoSEQ multiplex PCR with primers that anneal to V and J segments. A synthetic immune receptor repertoire was used to minimize amplification bias, and any residual bias was removed computationally once sequencing was done. Under the source paper's analysis protocol: Custom Python scripts were used to quantify repertoire diversity as the Shannon entropy index. The unsorted, CD4+ and CD8+ repertoires were each analyzed separately, with the exception of combined analyses, where CD4+ and CD8+ sequences were merged in silico. A clone was considered expanded if an increase in frequency of at least 2-fold after treatment relative to C1D1 was found, and a pseudocount of 0.5 was applied to clones undetected at baseline. Clones with 0 or 1 copy at C1D1 were defined as singleton clones, while clones with 2 or more copies were defined as non-singleton clones. Clones expanded in unsorted samples were assigned a CD4+, CD8+ or unknown annotation through matching of protein sequences in sorted samples from the same patient. Wilcoxon tests on paired samples were used to test changes in diversity from C1D1 to C4D1. TCRdb mirrors the immuneACCESS table, restricted to in-frame sequences. Some clones are absent from its copies; in checked studies, under half trace to an unresolved V gene, and the reason for the others is unknown. V and J calls and clone size are those listed in that table; D and trimming were worked out from the DNA. In all, the sample holds about 13,000 clones, and roughly nine tenths of those were seen once. The top ten clones comprise roughly 20% of the sample.

V drops 6 bases and J drops 6 bases, leaving 15 bases in between. CDR3 length: 14 amino acids, cysteine to phenylalanine. Of the read, only the CDR3 DNA is kept; its 42 bases are in frame from base 1. CDR1 and CDR2, looked up from the germline V gene, are MNHNS and SASEGT. This receptor was taken from a human donor with classical Hodgkin lymphoma. The sequenced sample was peripheral blood mononuclear cells (PBMCs), obtained at baseline. The rearranged segments are TRBV6-1 and TRBJ2-4; the D gene may be TRBD1 or TRBD2, since each aligns over 6 bases. The CDR3 has the sequence CASRNRDSRNIQYF. The bases are TGTGCCAGCAGAAACAGGGACTCAAGAAACATTCAGTACTTC.